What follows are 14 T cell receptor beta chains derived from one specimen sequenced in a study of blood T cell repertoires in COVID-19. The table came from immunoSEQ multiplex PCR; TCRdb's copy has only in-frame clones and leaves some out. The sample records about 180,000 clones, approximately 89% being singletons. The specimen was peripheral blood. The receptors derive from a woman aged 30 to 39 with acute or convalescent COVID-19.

The CDR3: CASSFYRTAYGYTF. CDR3 nucleotide sequence: TGTGCCAGCAGCTTCTATCGGACAGCATATGGCTACACCTTC. This chain uses TRBV7-8 with TRBJ1-2, with TRBD1 as a possible D gene (6 bases). V was clipped by 3 bases and J by 5 bases, with 13 bases between them. From germline, CDR1 is SGHVS and CDR2 FQNEAQ. The CDR3 consists of 14 residues.

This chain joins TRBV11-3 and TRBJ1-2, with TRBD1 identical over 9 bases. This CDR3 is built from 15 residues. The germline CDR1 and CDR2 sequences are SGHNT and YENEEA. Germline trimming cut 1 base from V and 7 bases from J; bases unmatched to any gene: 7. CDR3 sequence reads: CASSLGPTGQGGYTF. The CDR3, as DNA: TGTGCCAGCAGCTTAGGTCCAACGGGACAGGGTGGCTACACCTTC.

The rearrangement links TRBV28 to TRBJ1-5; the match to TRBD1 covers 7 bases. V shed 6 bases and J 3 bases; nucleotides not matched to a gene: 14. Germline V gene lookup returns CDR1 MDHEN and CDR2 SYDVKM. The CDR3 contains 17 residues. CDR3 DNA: TGTGCCAGCAGGGGGGACAGAGCAAACCTTCACAATCAGCCCCAGCATTTT. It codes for CASRGDRANLHNQPQHF.

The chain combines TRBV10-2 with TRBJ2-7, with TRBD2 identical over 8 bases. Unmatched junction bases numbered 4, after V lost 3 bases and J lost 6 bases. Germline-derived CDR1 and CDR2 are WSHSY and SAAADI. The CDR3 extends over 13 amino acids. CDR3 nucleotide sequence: TGCGCCAGCAGTGATGGCGGGAGGATCGAGCAGTACTTC. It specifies CASSDGGRIEQYF.

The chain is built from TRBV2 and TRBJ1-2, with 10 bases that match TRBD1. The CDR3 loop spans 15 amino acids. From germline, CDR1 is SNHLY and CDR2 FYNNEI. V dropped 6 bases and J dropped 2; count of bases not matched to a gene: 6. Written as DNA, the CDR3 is TGTGCCAGCAGCTCGCCGGGACAGGGGAACTATGGCTACACCTTC. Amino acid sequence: CASSSPGQGNYGYTF. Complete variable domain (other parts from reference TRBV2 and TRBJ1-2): EPEVTQTPSHQVTQMGQEVILRCVPISNHLYFYWYRQILGQKVEFLVSFYNNEISEKSEIFDDQFSVERPDGSNFTLKIRSTKLEDSAMYFCASSSPGQGNYGYTFGSGTRLTVV.

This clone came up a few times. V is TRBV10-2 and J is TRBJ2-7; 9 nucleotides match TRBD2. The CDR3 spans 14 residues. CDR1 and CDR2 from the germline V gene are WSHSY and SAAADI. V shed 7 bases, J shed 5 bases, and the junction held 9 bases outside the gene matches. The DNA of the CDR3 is TGCGCCAGCACCGGACCAGCGGGAGGCCACGAGCAGTACTTC. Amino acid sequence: CASTGPAGGHEQYF.

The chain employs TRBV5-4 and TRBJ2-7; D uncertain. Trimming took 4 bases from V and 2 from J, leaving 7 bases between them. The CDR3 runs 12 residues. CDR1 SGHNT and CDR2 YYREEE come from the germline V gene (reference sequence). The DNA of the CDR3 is TGTGCCAGCAGCCGCGGAGCCTACGAGCAGTACTTC. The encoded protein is CASSRGAYEQYF.

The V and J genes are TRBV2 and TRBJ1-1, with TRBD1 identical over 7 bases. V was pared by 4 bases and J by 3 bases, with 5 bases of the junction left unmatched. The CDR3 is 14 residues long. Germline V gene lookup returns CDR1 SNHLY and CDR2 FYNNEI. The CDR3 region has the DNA TGTGCCAGCAGTGCACAGGGGTTGGACACTGAAGCTTTCTTT. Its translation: CASSAQGLDTEAFF.

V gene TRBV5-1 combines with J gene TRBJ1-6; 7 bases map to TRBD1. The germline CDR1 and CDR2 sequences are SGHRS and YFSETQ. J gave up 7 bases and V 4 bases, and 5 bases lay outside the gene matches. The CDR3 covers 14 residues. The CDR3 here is CASSPDRTNSPLHF. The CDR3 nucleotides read TGCGCCAGCAGCCCGGACAGGACCAATTCACCCCTCCACTTT.

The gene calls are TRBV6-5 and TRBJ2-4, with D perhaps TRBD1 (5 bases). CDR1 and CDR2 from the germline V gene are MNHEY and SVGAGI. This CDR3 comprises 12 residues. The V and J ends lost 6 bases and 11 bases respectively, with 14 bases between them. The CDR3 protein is CASSPHQGFQYF. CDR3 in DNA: TGTGCCAGCAGCCCCCACCAGGGTTTTCAGTACTTC.

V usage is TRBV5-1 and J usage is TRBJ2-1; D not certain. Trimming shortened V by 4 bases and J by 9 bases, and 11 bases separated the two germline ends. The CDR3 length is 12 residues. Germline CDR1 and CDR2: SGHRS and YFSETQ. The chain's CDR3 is CASSADIVEQFF. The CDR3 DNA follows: TGCGCCAGCAGCGCCGACATTGTTGAGCAGTTCTTC.

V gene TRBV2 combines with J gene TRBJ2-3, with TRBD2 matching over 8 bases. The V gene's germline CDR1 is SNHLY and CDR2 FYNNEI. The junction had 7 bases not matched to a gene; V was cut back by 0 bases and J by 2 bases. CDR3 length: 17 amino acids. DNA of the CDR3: TGTGCCAGCAGTGAAGCTGTACTAGCGGCCCTCACAGATACGCAGTATTTT. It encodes CASSEAVLAALTDTQYF.

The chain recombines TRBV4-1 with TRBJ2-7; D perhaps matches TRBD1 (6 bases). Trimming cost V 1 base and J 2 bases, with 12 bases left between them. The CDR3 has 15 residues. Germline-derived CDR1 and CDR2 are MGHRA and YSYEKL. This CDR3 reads CASSQVDRDTYEQYF. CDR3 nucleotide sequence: TGCGCCAGCAGCCAAGTTGATAGGGACACCTACGAGCAGTACTTC.

CDR3 sequence (DNA): TGTGCCAGCAGCCTCGACGGGGATGGCTACACCTTC. Protein sequence: CASSLDGDGYTF. V is TRBV7-9 and J is TRBJ1-2; D not resolved. Germline loops: CDR1 SEHNR, CDR2 FQNEAQ (reference sequence). Trimming removed 5 bases at V and 6 bases at J, with 10 bases between. This CDR3 has 12 amino acids.